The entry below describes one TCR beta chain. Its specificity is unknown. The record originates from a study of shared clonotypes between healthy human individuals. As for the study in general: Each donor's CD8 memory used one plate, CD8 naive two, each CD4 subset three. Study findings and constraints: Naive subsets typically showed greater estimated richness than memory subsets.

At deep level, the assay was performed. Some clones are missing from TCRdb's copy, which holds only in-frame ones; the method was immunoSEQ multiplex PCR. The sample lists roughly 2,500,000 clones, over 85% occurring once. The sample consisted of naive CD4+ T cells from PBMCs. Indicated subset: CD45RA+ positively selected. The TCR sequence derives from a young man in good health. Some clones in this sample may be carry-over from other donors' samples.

CDR3 nucleotides: TGCGCCAGCAGCTCCCTGACAGGGGTAGATTATAGCAATCAGCCCCAGCATTTT. This encodes CASSSLTGVDYSNQPQHF. This chain joins TRBV5-1 and TRBJ1-5, with 8 bases identical to TRBD1. The CDR3 is 18 residues long. Trimming took 3 bases from V and 0 from J; bases not matched to a gene: 11. Germline CDR1 and CDR2: SGHRS and YFSETQ.